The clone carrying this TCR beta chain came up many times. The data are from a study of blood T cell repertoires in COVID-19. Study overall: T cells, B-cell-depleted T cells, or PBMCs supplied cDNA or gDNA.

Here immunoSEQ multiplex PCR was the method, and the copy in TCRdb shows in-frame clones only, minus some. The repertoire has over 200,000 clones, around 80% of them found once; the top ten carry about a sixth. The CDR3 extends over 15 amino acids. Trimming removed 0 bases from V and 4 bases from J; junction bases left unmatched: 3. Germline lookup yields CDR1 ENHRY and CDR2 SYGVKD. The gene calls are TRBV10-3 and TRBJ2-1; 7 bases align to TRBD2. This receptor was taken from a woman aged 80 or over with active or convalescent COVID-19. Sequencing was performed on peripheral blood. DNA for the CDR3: TGTGCCATCAGTGAGTCCCAGCGGGGATACAATGAGCAGTTCTTC. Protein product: CAISESQRGYNEQFF.